These 14 T cell receptor beta chains came from one sample sequenced in a study of technical replicates of blood from several donors. Method: immunoSEQ multiplex PCR; TCRdb's copy keeps in-frame clones and lacks some. Of approximately 75,000 clones listed, about 97% are singletons. The sample was T cells isolated from PBMCs. Receptors were obtained from a human donor in good health.

The chain recombines TRBV30 with TRBJ1-4; TRBD1 matches at 8 bases. Germline trimming cut 3 bases from V and 8 bases from J; bases unmatched to any gene: 2. Per germline, CDR1 GTSNPN and CDR2 SVGIG (reference sequence). The CDR3 loop spans 12 amino acids. The CDR3 region is CAWSQGAEKLFF. The CDR3 DNA reads TGTGCCTGGAGCCAGGGGGCCGAAAAACTGTTTTTT.

This chain uses TRBV9 with TRBJ2-7, with unresolved D. V shed 0 bases and J shed 0 bases, with 10 bases lying between them. The CDR3 extends over 15 amino acids. Germline-derived CDR1 and CDR2 are SGDLS and YYNGEE. CDR3 bases: TGTGCCAGCAGCGTAGGGAGTCAGTTCTCCTACGAGCAGTACTTC. The encoded protein is CASSVGSQFSYEQYF. The complete variable domain, with remaining parts taken from reference TRBV9 and TRBJ2-7, reads DSGVTQTPKHLITATGQRVTLRCSPRSGDLSVYWYQQSLDQGLQFLIQYYNGEERAKGNILERFSAQQFPDLHSELNLSSLELGDSALYFCASSVGSQFSYEQYFGPGTRLTVT.

V gene TRBV21-1 combines with J gene TRBJ2-1; the D segment call TRBD2 is taken from the table without a DNA check. TRBV21-1 is designated a pseudogene. The CDR3 has 17 amino acids. The chain's CDR3 is CASSKAGTSGLYNEQFF. In nucleotides, the CDR3 is TGTGCCAGCAGCAAAGCCGGGACTAGCGGTCTCTACAATGAGCAGTTCTTC.

This chain uses TRBV4-2 with TRBJ1-2, with D unresolved. This CDR3 comprises 14 residues. Germline V gives CDR1 LGHNA, CDR2 YNFKEQ. V was shortened by 0 bases and J by 2 bases, with 7 bases between the two germline ends. Written as DNA, the CDR3 is TGTGCCAGCAGCCAAGATCGCGGAAACTATGGCTACACCTTC. It yields the protein CASSQDRGNYGYTF.

The chain employs TRBV18 and TRBJ1-3; a possible D gene is TRBD1 (5 bases). V gave up 3 bases and J gave up 0 bases, with 12 bases separating them. The length of the CDR3 is 16 residues. The germline V gene has CDR1 KGHSH and CDR2 LQKENI. Here the CDR3 reads CASSPSGAYSGNTIYF. The DNA for the CDR3 is TGTGCCAGCTCACCGAGTGGGGCCTACTCTGGAAACACCATATATTTT.

V gene TRBV5-1 combines with J gene TRBJ1-2, with 8 bases lining up with TRBD1. V gave up 1 base and J gave up 6 bases; unmatched junction bases: 8. The CDR3 is 15 residues long. Germline V gives CDR1 SGHRS, CDR2 YFSETQ. The CDR3, as DNA: TGCGCCAGCAGCTTGCTAGGACAGGGCGTCGATGGCTACACCTTC. Encoded protein: CASSLLGQGVDGYTF.

The rearrangement uses TRBV5-4 and TRBJ2-1; D unresolved. Germline values: CDR1 SGHNT, CDR2 YYREEE (reference sequence). The CDR3 runs to 15 residues. Trimming shortened V by 2 bases and J by 0 bases, and 9 bases separated the two germline ends. The CDR3, as DNA: TGTGCCAGCAGCTTATCGTCGGGCTCCTACAATGAGCAGTTCTTC. As protein: CASSLSSGSYNEQFF.

The chain has TRBV2 and TRBJ1-2; D call uncertain. V was trimmed by 1 base and J by 7 bases, leaving 4 bases between them. The CDR3 totals 11 residues. CDR1 SNHLY and CDR2 FYNNEI come from the germline V gene. CDR3 DNA: TGTGCCAGCAGTGAAGACAGTGGCTACACCTTC. Its protein is CASSEDSGYTF.

The rearrangement uses TRBV28 and TRBJ1-3; TRBD1 aligns across 7 bases. The germline gives CDR1 MDHEN, CDR2 SYDVKM. The CDR3 has 15 amino acids. The junction had 12 bases not matched to a gene; V was cut back by 5 bases and J by 8 bases. This chain's CDR3 is CASSTYDRVSDTIYF. The CDR3, as DNA: TGTGCCAGCAGTACCTACGACAGGGTCTCAGACACCATATATTTT.

The V call is TRBV4-3, the J call TRBJ1-1; 8 nucleotides match TRBD1. Germline V gene sequence: CDR1 LGHNA, CDR2 YSLEER. V was clipped by 4 bases and J by 3 bases; unmatched bases: 13. The CDR3 covers 17 residues. The CDR3 protein is CASSPGQVDGSDTEAFF. Written as DNA, the CDR3 is TGCGCCAGCAGCCCGGGACAGGTCGATGGATCGGACACTGAAGCTTTCTTT.

The chain combines TRBV28 with TRBJ2-3; no firm D call. Trimming removed 2 bases at V and 3 bases at J, with 12 bases between. Per the germline V gene, CDR1 is MDHEN and CDR2 is SYDVKM. The CDR3 is 15 residues long. DNA for the CDR3: TGTGCCAGCAGTTTAGTGGGCGCCTTGACAGATACGCAGTATTTT. Protein product: CASSLVGALTDTQYF. The variable domain in full, completed from reference TRBV28 and TRBJ2-3, reads DVKVTQSSRYLVKRTGEKVFLECVQDMDHENMFWYRQDPGLGLRLIYFSYDVKMKEKGDIPEGYSVSREKKERFSLILESASTNQTSMYLCASSLVGALTDTQYFGPGTRLTVL.

J is TRBJ2-7 and V is TRBV4-3, with TRBD2 identical over 9 bases. Looked up from germline, CDR1 is LGHNA and CDR2 is YSLEER. The CDR3 spans 20 residues. V shed 1 base, J shed 6 bases, and the junction held 22 bases outside the gene matches. As DNA, the CDR3 is TGCGCCAGCAGCCAAGTAGTGGGGACCTCCTATAGCGGGAGTGTCAGCGAGCAGTACTTC. This gives the protein CASSQVVGTSYSGSVSEQYF.

V and J are TRBV5-1 and TRBJ1-4; TRBD1 matches at 10 bases. V lost 0 bases, J lost 6 bases, and 2 bases stayed unmatched. The CDR3 spans 15 residues. Germline loops: CDR1 SGHRS, CDR2 YFSETQ. CDR3 bases: TGCGCCAGCAGCTTGGCCGGGACAGGGGATGAAAAACTGTTTTTT. Translated: CASSLAGTGDEKLFF.

The CDR3 loop is CASSPNANEQFF. DNA of the CDR3: TGTGCCAGCAGCCCTAATGCGAATGAGCAGTTCTTC. The V and J genes are TRBV13 and TRBJ2-1; no clear D. Germline CDR1 PRHDT, CDR2 FYEKMQ (reference sequence). The V end lost 5 bases, the J end lost 7 bases, and 9 bases lay between the germline ends. This CDR3 has 12 amino acids.